The present T cell receptor beta chain was sequenced within a study of cytotoxic CD8 clonotypes in ibrutinib-treated CLL. Overall study: Responses: approximately 24 partial, 2 complete; after median 68 months, around 14 stayed remitted, about twelve progressed.

Depths of 1 in 200,000 to 1 in 1 million T cells were the sequencing target. The protocol was immunoSEQ multiplex PCR, while the TCRdb copy is restricted to in-frame clones and leaves out a portion. Among 300,000 to 350,000 clones listed, roughly 85% were seen once. With respect to this clone: No antigen is known for it.

The CDR3 totals 14 residues. CDR1 is ENHRY, CDR2 SYGVKD, per germline. Between the trimmed V and J ends, which lost 0 bases and 7 bases, there was a span of 10 bases. Study-level points and caveats: Public clonotypes, rarely seen, contracted or held steady on treatment. Baseline clonality was higher than in age-matched healthy donors and moved in step with circulating CD8+ T-cell counts.

Sequencing was performed on PBMCs, taken before ibrutinib treatment. The receptor was derived from a human donor with chronic lymphocytic leukemia. This chain links TRBV10-3 with TRBJ2-1; D perhaps matches TRBD1 (6 bases). As DNA, the CDR3 is TGTGCCATCAGTGAGTCAGGCAGGGGAAATGAGCAGTTCTTC. It translates to CAISESGRGNEQFF.